Sequencing of this T cell receptor beta chain was carried out in a study of graft-versus-host responses after intestinal transplantation. Data came from immunoSEQ multiplex PCR; TCRdb stores just in-frame clones and leaves some out. The data contain some 120,000 clones, roughly 92% of them singletons. V dropped 5 bases and J dropped 4 bases, with 7 bases sitting between them. The CDR3 runs to 11 residues. In germline, CDR1 is SQVTM, CDR2 ANQGSEA. Turning to this clone: As yet, its antigen is unknown.

The sample in question was unstimulated CD4+ T cells sorted from spleen or lymph node cells, obtained before transplant. This sequence was found in a human donor who was the organ donor for an intestinal transplant. The J gene is TRBJ2-3, the V gene TRBV29-1; D is ambiguous. CDR3 nucleotides: TGCAGCGTTCGGGTCGCAGATACGCAGTATTTT. This sequence encodes CSVRVADTQYF.